The present T cell receptor beta chain was sequenced within a study of T-cell reconstitution after alpha-beta-depleted transplantation in children. The sample holds many counts of this clonotype. No antigen is known for it. Study-wide findings and caveats: Several hundred expanded graft clones reportedly supplied alpha-beta T cells about two months after transplant. A year had passed since transplant, and T-cell counts and diversity by then came mostly from newly produced T cells. TCRbeta diversity was high at day 60 in some patients (a result of surviving recipient T cells and thymic progenitors).

Trimming removed 3 bases at V and 5 bases at J, with 14 bases between. The CDR3 is 15 residues long. Germline CDR1 reads MDHEN; CDR2 reads SYDVKM. Preparation of the TCRbeta library involved a method that used unique molecular identifiers. One entry per CDR3 protein, called by TCRdb with MiXCR from the PCR reads. The sample lists a few hundred thousand distinct CDR3 sequences, roughly 8.2% occurring once. This TCR derives from a female patient between 2 and 10 years old who had a stem cell transplant for Fanconi anemia, so the T cells may come from the graft donor. The rearrangement joins TRBV28 to TRBJ2-1; D is unclear. Source: peripheral blood, taken 360 days after TCRalphabeta/CD19-depleted stem cell transplant. This CDR3 reads CASSLNVDWNNEQFF. CDR3 in DNA: TGTGCCAGCAGTTTGAATGTTGACTGGAACAATGAGCAGTTCTTC.